The 6 T cell receptor beta chains below were found in one sample sequenced in a study of CXCR3-negative and CXCR3-positive naive CD8 T cells. Researchers prepared the TRB cDNA libraries using 5' RACE with UMI labels. TCRdb reprocessed the 5' RACE reads; each CDR3 protein has one entry and no DNA is given. This sample contains 30,000 to 40,000 distinct CDR3 sequences. Sequencing was performed on memory CD8+ T cells from blood. These receptors all stem from a human donor in good health. Some clones in this sample may be carry-over from other donors' samples.

The chain joins TRBV6-5 to TRBJ2-7. This CDR3 region has 14 residues. Per germline, CDR1 MNHEY and CDR2 SVGAGI. The CDR3 sequence: CASSSIIRVYEQYF.

This chain uses TRBV29-1 with TRBJ2-3; there is no DNA to check the TCRdb D call of TRBD1. Germline values: CDR1 SQVTM, CDR2 ANQGSEA. The CDR3 is 13 amino acids. CDR3 sequence reads: CSVDGTSTDTQYF.

The chain carries TRBV10-3 and TRBJ2-5. From germline, CDR1 is ENHRY and CDR2 SYGVKD. CDR3 size: 14 residues. The CDR3 loop is CAISESPVGETQYF.

The gene calls are TRBV12-3 or TRBV12-4 and TRBJ2-1; TCRdb names TRBD2, which stays unverified in the absence of DNA. The CDR3 has 21 amino acids. CDR3 amino acids: CASRGQGLRTSGVITYNEQFF.

This sequence joins TRBV20-1 and TRBJ2-1. Per the germline V gene, CDR1 is DFQATT and CDR2 is SNEGSKA (reference sequence). CDR3 length equals 13 residues. The CDR3 protein is CSAHHGEYNEQFF.

The chain couples TRBV5-1 to TRBJ2-1. Germline-derived CDR1 and CDR2 are SGHRS and YFSETQ. The CDR3 loop spans 14 amino acids. The chain's CDR3 is CASSPSGPYNEQFF. Looking up the rest from reference TRBV5-1 and TRBJ2-1 gives the full variable domain: KAGVTQTPRYLIKTRGQQVTLSCSPISGHRSVSWYQQTPGQGLQFLFEYFSETQRNKGNFPGRFSGRQFSNSRSEMNVSTLELGDSALYLCASSPSGPYNEQFFGPGTRLTVL.